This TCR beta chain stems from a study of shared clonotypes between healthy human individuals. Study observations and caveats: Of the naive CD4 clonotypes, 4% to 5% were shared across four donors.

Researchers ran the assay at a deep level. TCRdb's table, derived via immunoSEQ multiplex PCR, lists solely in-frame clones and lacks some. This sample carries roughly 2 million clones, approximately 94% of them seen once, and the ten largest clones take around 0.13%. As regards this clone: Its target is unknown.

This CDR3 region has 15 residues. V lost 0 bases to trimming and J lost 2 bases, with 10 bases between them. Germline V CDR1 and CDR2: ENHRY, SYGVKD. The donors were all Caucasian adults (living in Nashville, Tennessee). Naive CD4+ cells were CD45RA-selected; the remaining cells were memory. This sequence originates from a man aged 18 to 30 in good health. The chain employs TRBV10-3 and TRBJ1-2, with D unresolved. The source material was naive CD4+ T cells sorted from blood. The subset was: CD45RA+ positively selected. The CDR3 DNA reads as TGTGCCATCAGTGAGTCGCTGGGTGCAAACTATGGCTACACCTTC. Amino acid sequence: CAISESLGANYGYTF.